The text below deals with one T cell receptor beta chain. The antigen is unknown. This sample includes further DNA sequences coding for the same CDR3. The data stem from a study of cytomegalovirus exposure and HLA in healthy donors. Study results and caveats: The authors assumed roughly uniform sequencing depth across donors for presence/absence analyses. The study flagged some 170 TCR beta chains as cytomegalovirus-associated.

13 Jbeta primers and 60 Vbeta primers were used for the PCR. How the authors handled the data: There were around 78 million unique TCR beta chains by a later count, and 8.5 million to 14 million of them were shared. The data were produced by immunoSEQ multiplex PCR, yet TCRdb's version contains in-frame clones alone and is incomplete. D and trimming come from the DNA, and the V and J calls and clone size come from that table. Altogether some 210,000 clones are present, about 87% being singletons, with the ten largest covering 1% to 1.5%. This CDR3 is 16 amino acids long. Germline CDR1 reads MNHEY; CDR2 reads SMNVEV (reference sequence). V lost 0 bases and J 1 base, leaving 10 bases between the germline ends.

The V gene is TRBV27, the J gene TRBJ2-1; possibly TRBD1 for D (6 bases). The sequence was obtained from a man in his thirties or forties in good health and CMV-seronegative. Sequencing used PBMCs. The CDR3 is CASSLSAGVSYNEQFF. The DNA of the CDR3 is TGTGCCAGCAGTTTATCGGCAGGGGTTTCCTACAATGAGCAGTTCTTC.